These 9 T cell receptor beta chains were all obtained from the same sample, sequenced in a study of CD8 T cells in ankylosing spondylitis. Study observations and caveats: What appeared characteristic of ankylosing spondylitis blood was a TCR beta motif of under 10 highly homologous variants.

The antigens for these receptors are not known. TCRdb processed the 5' RACE reads anew with MiXCR; each CDR3 protein has one entry. The profile shows roughly 450,000 distinct CDR3 sequences, 25% to 30% of them singletons. The specimen was blood, either unsorted or a sorted T cell fraction (not recorded which). Every receptor here comes from a male donor with ankylosing spondylitis.

In this sample, this clonotype turned up many times. The rearrangement uses TRBV11-2 and TRBJ2-3; 9 nucleotides agree with TRBD2. Germline CDR1 is SGHAT and CDR2 is FQNNGV. J lost 5 bases, V lost 5 bases, and 8 bases had no gene match. The CDR3 is 15 amino acids. The CDR3 is CASSQGGRAKDTQYF. CDR3 nucleotide sequence: TGTGCCAGCAGCCAGGGCGGGAGGGCCAAAGATACGCAGTATTTT.

The chain carries TRBV2 and TRBJ2-1; 9 bases are a match to TRBD1. J was trimmed by 4 bases and V by 1 base; bases with no gene match: 8. The V gene's germline CDR1 is SNHLY and CDR2 FYNNEI. This CDR3 region has 17 residues. CDR3 nucleotide sequence: TGTGCCAGCAGTGAAGATTTGGGGACAGGGCGATACAATGAGCAGTTCTTC. This encodes CASSEDLGTGRYNEQFF.

This clonotype showed up just a few times. J is TRBJ2-5 and V is TRBV4-1, with TRBD2 identical over 8 bases. After removal of 5 bases from V and 5 bases from J, the junction contained 7 bases not matched to a gene. In germline, CDR1 is MGHRA, CDR2 YSYEKL. CDR3 size: 14 residues. CDR3 nucleotides: TGCGCCAGCAGCATCGGGAGGGCCGTGGAGACCCAGTACTTC. As protein: CASSIGRAVETQYF.

The rearrangement uses TRBV18 and TRBJ1-2; D ambiguous. V lost 3 bases and J 4 bases, leaving 15 bases between the germline ends. CDR1 KGHSH and CDR2 LQKENI come from the germline V gene. This CDR3 has 15 amino acids. In DNA, the CDR3 is TGTGCCAGCTCACCCAACGGGGAGCTCGGCTATGGCTACACCTTC. Translating it yields CASSPNGELGYGYTF.

This chain links TRBV12-3 or TRBV12-4 with TRBJ2-3; 9 positions agree with TRBD2. The junction had 4 bases not matched to a gene; V was cut back by 5 bases and J by 10 bases. The CDR3 spans 12 residues. DNA for the CDR3: TGTGCCAGCAGTCTGACTAGCGGCCCGCAGTATTTT. Its protein product is CASSLTSGPQYF.

In this sample, this clonotype turned up once. The rearrangement links TRBV29-1 to TRBJ2-3; unclear D gene. The CDR3 contains 14 residues. Trimming removed 5 bases from V and 6 bases from J, with 18 bases in between. From germline, CDR1 is SQVTM and CDR2 ANQGSEA. CDR3 DNA sequence: TGCAGCGTTCGGTCCCATCAAGTAGGGGATACGCAGTATTTT. Protein: CSVRSHQVGDTQYF.

This clonotype occurred a few times. J is TRBJ2-5 and V is TRBV5-5, with 7 bases that match TRBD1. V shed 4 bases and J 0 bases; nucleotides not matched to a gene: 9. Per germline, CDR1 SGHKS and CDR2 YYEKEE (reference sequence). The CDR3 covers 16 residues. CDR3 protein: CASSPNGDSYQETQYF. The CDR3 DNA reads TGTGCCAGCAGCCCGAACGGGGACAGCTACCAAGAGACCCAGTACTTC. The full variable domain, completed using reference TRBV5-5 and TRBJ2-5, is DAGVTQSPTHLIKTRGQQVTLRCSPISGHKSVSWYQQVLGQGPQFIFQYYEKEERGRGNFPDRFSARQFPNYSSELNVNALLLGDSALYLCASSPNGDSYQETQYFGPGTRLLVL.

This clonotype was observed a handful of times. V gene TRBV5-1 combines with J gene TRBJ2-7, with D tentatively TRBD2 (5 bases). Germline V lookup: CDR1 SGHRS, CDR2 YFSETQ. The V end lost 0 bases, the J end lost 6 bases, and 13 bases lay between the germline ends. This CDR3 is built from 14 residues. The CDR3 loop is CASSLDGGQSEQYV. CDR3 nucleotides: TGCGCCAGCAGCTTGGACGGCGGGCAGAGCGAGCAGTACGTC.

The chain joins TRBV4-2 to TRBJ2-2; 11 nucleotides match TRBD2. Unmatched junction bases numbered 13, after V lost 7 bases and J lost 0 bases. The CDR3 sequence is 19 residues long. Germline CDR1 LGHNA, CDR2 YNFKEQ. CDR3 residues: CASTRFYSGRAANTGELFF. The CDR3 DNA reads TGTGCCAGCACCCGATTTTATAGCGGGAGGGCAGCGAACACCGGGGAGCTGTTTTTT.